This T cell receptor beta chain was captured in a study of cytomegalovirus exposure and HLA in healthy donors. Amplification used 60 Vbeta primers and 13 Jbeta primers. Here immunoSEQ multiplex PCR was the method, and the copy in TCRdb shows in-frame clones only, minus some. This sample has 150,000 or so clones, with 65% to 85% found just once. CDR3 size: 14 residues. The V and J ends lost 2 bases and 0 bases respectively, with 8 bases between them. CDR1 is SGHKS, CDR2 YYEKEE, per germline (reference sequence). The specimen was PBMCs. The clonotype originates from a male donor in good health and CMV-seropositive. This chain connects TRBV5-5 to TRBJ1-1, with D uncertain. CDR3 sequence reads: CASSFEAVNTEAFF. CDR3 sequence (DNA): TGTGCCAGCAGCTTCGAGGCAGTGAACACTGAAGCTTTCTTT.